The 12 T cell receptor beta chains presented below share a single source sample, sequenced in a study of blood T cell repertoires in COVID-19. Profiled with immunoSEQ multiplex PCR; TCRdb holds only in-frame clones, not every one. The sample includes approximately 150,000 clones, over 75% of them seen just once. The specimen was PBMCs or T cells enriched from blood (not recorded which). The receptors were gathered from a human donor with acute COVID-19. The donor label of this sample is uncertain.

This chain uses TRBV27 with TRBJ1-5; D may be TRBD1 (5 bases). Germline CDR1 is MNHEY and CDR2 is SMNVEV (reference sequence). The CDR3 sequence is 14 residues long. Trimming shortened V by 3 bases and J by 4 bases, and 10 bases separated the two germline ends. CDR3 DNA sequence: TGTGCCAGCAGTTTGTCAGGGCTAAATCAGCCCCAGCATTTT. Its translation is CASSLSGLNQPQHF.

The CDR3 loop reads CASSYVPSPETQYF. Here the CDR3 DNA reads TGTGCCAGCAGTTACGTCCCGTCCCCAGAGACCCAGTACTTC. The J gene is TRBJ2-5, the V gene TRBV6-5; D is uncertain. The V end lost 2 bases, the J end lost 4 bases, and 11 bases lay between the germline ends. The germline V gene has CDR1 MNHEY and CDR2 SVGAGI. The CDR3 length is 14 residues.

This clone showed up just once. This chain's CDR3 is CASSLAPGNRNGYTF. DNA of the CDR3: TGTGCCAGCAGCTTAGCGCCGGGGAATCGAAATGGCTACACCTTC. J is TRBJ1-2 and V is TRBV7-2; no definite D call. Trimming took off 0 bases at V and 6 bases at J, with 14 bases between the two ends. Germline V CDR1 and CDR2: SGHTA, FQGNSA. CDR3 length: 15 amino acids.

This chain connects TRBV5-1 to TRBJ2-3, with 8 positions matching TRBD1. CDR1 is SGHRS and CDR2 is YFSETQ in the germline V gene. V dropped 6 bases and J dropped 4; count of bases not matched to a gene: 13. The length of the CDR3 is 16 residues. CDR3 in amino acids: CASTPGAATGADTQYF. CDR3 nucleotide sequence: TGCGCCAGCACCCCAGGGGCCGCGACAGGGGCAGATACGCAGTATTTT.

The CDR3 DNA is TGCGCCAGCAGCCAAGATGGAGCCCATAGCAATCAGCCCCAGCATTTT. Protein product: CASSQDGAHSNQPQHF. The rearrangement joins TRBV4-1 to TRBJ1-5; no reliable D call. CDR3 length: 16 amino acids. Trimming shortened V by 0 bases and J by 0 bases, and 9 bases separated the two germline ends. Germline CDR1 is MGHRA and CDR2 is YSYEKL.

The V call is TRBV18, the J call TRBJ1-2; 9 bases are shared with TRBD1. This CDR3 comprises 13 residues. Germline lookup yields CDR1 KGHSH and CDR2 LQKENI. The J segment lost 6 bases and the V segment lost 8 bases, leaving 7 bases of the junction unmatched. In nucleotides, the CDR3 is TGTGCCAGCGCACAGGGGGCGTTAAATGGCTACACCTTC. Its protein is CASAQGALNGYTF.

The chain joins TRBV7-2 to TRBJ2-7; 7 positions agree with TRBD2. J was trimmed by 3 bases and V by 3 bases; bases with no gene match: 5. Germline V lookup: CDR1 SGHTA, CDR2 FQGNSA. The CDR3 sequence is 14 residues long. The CDR3 sequence is CASSFLAAGYEQYF. The CDR3 DNA follows: TGTGCCAGCAGCTTTCTAGCGGCGGGCTACGAGCAGTACTTC.

The chain carries TRBV6-1 and TRBJ2-7; TRBD2 is a possible D gene (5 bases). Germline loops: CDR1 MNHNS, CDR2 SASEGT. Between the trimmed V and J ends, which lost 0 bases and 1 base, there was a span of 16 bases. The length of the CDR3 is 17 residues. The CDR3 is CASSEAVGSWTSYEQYF. For the CDR3, the DNA is TGTGCCAGCAGTGAAGCGGTCGGGTCTTGGACTTCCTACGAGCAGTACTTC.

The genes are TRBV6-5 and TRBJ1-1; D call uncertain. Germline V gene lookup returns CDR1 MNHEY and CDR2 SVGAGI. The CDR3 totals 12 residues. Trimming pared 1 base from V and 3 bases from J, leaving 3 bases between. CDR3 in amino acids: CASSYLDTEAFF. The CDR3 DNA follows: TGTGCCAGCAGTTACTTAGACACTGAAGCTTTCTTT.

This chain links TRBV7-3 with TRBJ2-7; D not resolved. The V and J ends lost 3 bases and 2 bases respectively, with 5 bases between them. The CDR3 is 12 residues long. CDR1 SGHTA and CDR2 FQGTGA come from the germline V gene. The CDR3 DNA is TGTGCCAGCAGCTTGAGCGCCTACGAGCAGTACTTC. Translating it yields CASSLSAYEQYF. Full variable domain (missing parts from reference TRBV7-3 and TRBJ2-7): GAGVSQTPSNKVTEKGKYVELRCDPISGHTALYWYRQSLGQGPEFLIYFQGTGAADDSGLPNDRFFAVRPEGSVSTLKIQRTERGDSAVYLCASSLSAYEQYFGPGTRLTVT.

The chain combines TRBV6-5 with TRBJ2-7, with TRBD1 identical over 7 bases. This CDR3 is built from 11 residues. The J segment lost 2 bases and the V segment lost 11 bases, leaving 3 bases of the junction unmatched. Germline V gives CDR1 MNHEY, CDR2 SVGAGI. In DNA, the CDR3 is TGTGCCGCCACAGGGGCCTACGAGCAGTACTTC. Its protein is CAATGAYEQYF.

In its sample, this clone was seen once. The chain is built from TRBV9 and TRBJ2-2; the D gene is possibly TRBD2 (5 bases). The CDR3 has 15 residues. V lost 1 base and J 5 bases, leaving 12 bases between the germline ends. CDR1 and CDR2 (germline): SGDLS, YYNGEE. The CDR3 region is CASSVRGSGTGELFF. The CDR3 DNA is TGTGCCAGCAGCGTACGGGGATCGGGGACCGGGGAGCTGTTTTTT.